A selection of T cell receptor beta chains follows, all from one sample in a study of shared clonotypes between healthy human individuals. Some clones are missing from TCRdb's copy, which holds only in-frame ones; the method was immunoSEQ multiplex PCR. Among a few million clones listed, about 94% were seen once. Sample: naive CD8+ T cells from PBMCs. Source of these receptors: a man aged 18 to 30 in good health. Some clones in this sample may be carry-over from other donors' samples. Both conserved end residues are part of each CDR3. The D gene is left open where the match is weak. For some rows the clone size is stated as once, few or many, or as a class when expanded; others skip it.

V: TRBV6-5; J: TRBJ2-3; size: -; length: 15; D: TRBD2; CDR3: CASKLSGRRPDTQYF; DNA: TGTGCCAGCAAACTAAGCGGGAGACGGCCAGATACGCAGTATTTT
V: TRBV7-9; J: TRBJ1-1; size: few; length: 11; D: -; CDR3: CASSLSAEAFF; DNA: TGTGCCAGCAGCTTATCGGCAGAAGCTTTCTTT
V: TRBV5-1; J: TRBJ1-1; size: -; length: 13; D: TRBD1; CDR3: CASSLGQGFEAFF; DNA: TGCGCCAGCAGCTTGGGACAGGGTTTTGAAGCTTTCTTT
V: TRBV15; J: TRBJ1-5; size: once; length: 19; D: -; CDR3: CATSRDLSWVTYSNQPQHF; DNA: TGTGCCACCAGCAGAGATCTGTCATGGGTTACATATAGCAATCAGCCCCAGCATTTT
V: TRBV11-2; J: TRBJ1-3; size: once; length: 15; D: -; CDR3: CASSFSGRVGDTIYF; DNA: TGTGCCAGCAGCTTCTCAGGAAGGGTGGGAGACACCATATATTTT
V: TRBV9; J: TRBJ1-3; size: -; length: 14; D: -; CDR3: CASSVGDNTRAIYF; DNA: TGTGCCAGCAGCGTAGGGGACAACACCCGTGCCATATATTTT
V: TRBV4-1; J: TRBJ1-5; size: -; length: 15; D: -; CDR3: CASSPHPRGGQPQHF; DNA: TGCGCCAGCAGCCCCCACCCCAGGGGAGGCCAGCCCCAGCATTTT
V: TRBV29-1; J: TRBJ1-2; size: -; length: 18; D: TRBD1; CDR3: CSVDPGQGERTANYGYTF; DNA: TGCAGCGTTGACCCTGGACAGGGTGAAAGAACAGCTAACTATGGCTACACCTTC
V: TRBV5-1; J: TRBJ1-1; size: -; length: 13; D: -; CDR3: CASSFSGNTEAFF; DNA: TGCGCCAGCAGCTTTAGCGGAAACACTGAAGCTTTCTTT
V: TRBV5-1; J: TRBJ2-5; size: -; length: 17; D: -; CDR3: CASSLVMAYGRRETQYF; DNA: TGCGCCAGCAGCTTGGTTATGGCTTATGGTCGGAGAGAGACCCAGTACTTC
V: TRBV7-9; J: TRBJ1-2; size: -; length: 14; D: TRBD1; CDR3: CASSPDRGLLGYTF; DNA: TGTGCCAGCAGCCCAGACAGGGGGCTTCTTGGCTACACCTTC
V: TRBV6-5; J: TRBJ2-1; size: -; length: 16; D: -; CDR3: CASSYSNGVPYNEQFF; DNA: TGTGCCAGCAGTTACTCGAACGGCGTACCCTACAATGAGCAGTTCTTC
V: TRBV5-6; J: TRBJ1-3; size: -; length: 15; D: -; CDR3: CASSLWGSVRNTIYF; DNA: TGTGCCAGCAGCTTGTGGGGGAGTGTCAGAAACACCATATATTTT
V: TRBV7-2; J: TRBJ2-7; size: -; length: 12; D: -; CDR3: CASSFGGFEQYF; DNA: TGTGCCAGCAGCTTTGGTGGTTTCGAGCAGTACTTC
V: TRBV27; J: TRBJ2-7; size: -; length: 14; D: -; CDR3: CASSLMGGGDEQYF; DNA: TGTGCCAGCAGTTTGATGGGAGGAGGGGACGAGCAGTACTTC
V: TRBV6-6; J: TRBJ2-3; size: once; length: 11; D: -; CDR3: CASSYGATQYF; DNA: TGTGCCAGCAGTTATGGAGCTACGCAGTATTTT